The rows below give T cell receptor beta chains drawn from one sample of a study of T cell responses to AZD1222 COVID-19 vaccine. The table came from immunoSEQ multiplex PCR; TCRdb's copy has only in-frame clones and leaves some out. The repertoire includes some 150,000 clones, roughly 88% of them detected once, and around 5% sits in the top ten. Sequenced material: peripheral blood, taken 28 days after the second dose of the MenACWY control vaccine. The receptors were sampled from an adult who received the MenACWY meningococcal vaccine as a control. CDR3s include the opening cysteine and the closing phenylalanine or tryptophan. D genes are given only for firm matches. Expanded clones are given a class, and other clones once, few, many or no size at all.

TGTGCCAGCAGCTGGACAGGGCGGCCTGAAGCTTTCTTT | CASSWTGRPEAFF | TRBJ1-1 | TRBD1 | TRBV6-5 | .
TGTGCCAGCAGTGATCCCCCGGGGACATTAGCCTACGAGCAGTACTTC | CASSDPPGTLAYEQYF | TRBJ2-7 | . | TRBV6-1 | .
TGCGCCAGCAGCCAAGATCAGTGGCAGCCGCAGTATTTT | CASSQDQWQPQYF | TRBJ2-3 | . | TRBV4-3 | .
TGTGCCAGCAGTCAAGACAGGCACTGGGATGAAAAACTGTTTTTT | CASSQDRHWDEKLFF | TRBJ1-4 | . | TRBV7-6 | .
TGCGCCAGCAGCCGATTCAGCGGGCGCCGGGGGGAGACCCAGTACTTC | CASSRFSGRRGETQYF | TRBJ2-5 | . | TRBV5-1 | .
TGTGCCAGCAGTCCGGACAGGGATGATGAAAAACTGTTTTTT | CASSPDRDDEKLFF | TRBJ1-4 | TRBD1 | TRBV28 | .
TGCAGTGCCCGGGACAACTATGGCTACACCTTC | CSARDNYGYTF | TRBJ1-2 | . | TRBV20-1 | .
TGTGCCAGCAGCTTAACCGCTACTAACTATGGCTACACCTTC | CASSLTATNYGYTF | TRBJ1-2 | . | TRBV5-4 | .
TGTGCCAGCTCATCGGACAGGGGTGATGAAGCTTTCTTT | CASSSDRGDEAFF | TRBJ1-1 | TRBD1 | TRBV18 | .
TGTGCCAGCAGTTATTGGCAGGATCGTCGGGAGCAGTACTTC | CASSYWQDRREQYF | TRBJ2-7 | . | TRBV6-2/TRBV6-3 | .
TGCGCCAGCAGCCAACAGGGGTTCGGCTATGGCTACACCTTC | CASSQQGFGYGYTF | TRBJ1-2 | . | TRBV4-3 | once
TGTGCCAGCAGCTTATACAGGGGGCAAAACCTCCAAAATGAAAAACTGTTTTTT | CASSLYRGQNLQNEKLFF | TRBJ1-4 | TRBD1 | TRBV5-6 | .
TGCGCCAGCAGCTTGGAGGGACAGCTGCATTCACCCCTCCACTTT | CASSLEGQLHSPLHF | TRBJ1-6 | TRBD1 | TRBV5-1 | .
TGTGCCAGCAGTCCGGGACGAAGGGCCCCGGCACACGAGCAGTACTTC | CASSPGRRAPAHEQYF | TRBJ2-7 | . | TRBV7-2 | .
TGTGCCAGCAGTGATTCCGGGACAGGGAGGTTTAATGAGCAGTTCTTC | CASSDSGTGRFNEQFF | TRBJ2-1 | TRBD1 | TRBV25-1 | few
TGTGCCAGCACCGGGACAGGGAAAAAGTGGCCCGACTTC | CASTGTGKKWPDF | TRBJ2-4 | TRBD1 | TRBV28 | .
TGCGCCAGCAGCTTGGGGGGATACGAGCAGTACTTC | CASSLGGYEQYF | TRBJ2-7 | . | TRBV5-1 | .
TGTGCCAGCAGCTTAGGTCGATGGAGGGACGGAGATACTGAAGCTTTCTTT | CASSLGRWRDGDTEAFF | TRBJ1-1 | . | TRBV11-2 | once
TGTGCCAGCAGTTACCAGTTGGGTGCAGGGGCCAACGTCCTGACTTTC | CASSYQLGAGANVLTF | TRBJ2-6 | . | TRBV6-5 | once
TGCGCCAGCAGCCGAACACCCCAGGAGGGACAGCCGAACTATGGCTACACCTTC | CASSRTPQEGQPNYGYTF | TRBJ1-2 | TRBD1 | TRBV4-1 | .
TGCGCCAGCAGCTTGGCCGGAGTCTCTGGAAACACCATATATTTT | CASSLAGVSGNTIYF | TRBJ1-3 | . | TRBV5-1 | .
TGTGCCAGCAGTTTTTCCGGTCAGGGGGCCTACGAGCAGTACTTC | CASSFSGQGAYEQYF | TRBJ2-7 | TRBD1 | TRBV27 | .
. | CASSTSLGGYTDTQYF | TRBJ2-3 | . | TRBV6-6 | .
TGTGCCAGCAGCTTGGCCAAGGGGGCGCAGAAAGCTTTCTTT | CASSLAKGAQKAFF | TRBJ1-1 | TRBD1 | TRBV5-4 | .
TGTGCCAGCGGAGACACTGAAGCTTTCTTT | CASGDTEAFF | TRBJ1-1 | . | TRBV27 | .
TGTGCCAGCAGTTCCATGGGACAGGGTACCTACGAGCAGTACTTC | CASSSMGQGTYEQYF | TRBJ2-7 | TRBD1 | TRBV6-2/TRBV6-3 | .
TGTGCCAGCAGCGTAGGGCTCGAAAACACCATATATTTT | CASSVGLENTIYF | TRBJ1-3 | . | TRBV9 | .
TGTGCCTGGAGTGCCGACAGGGCTGGGCAGCCCCAGCATTTT | CAWSADRAGQPQHF | TRBJ1-5 | TRBD1 | TRBV30 | .
TGCGCCAGCAGCCCTGGGACAGAGAACACTGAAGCTTTCTTT | CASSPGTENTEAFF | TRBJ1-1 | TRBD1 | TRBV5-1 | .